This passage covers 27 T cell receptor beta chains from one sample sequenced in a study of Ad26.COV2.S vaccination and SARS-CoV-2 variants. As for treatment: around 19 received Ad26.COV2.S at low or high dose, single or two shots; roughly 5 received placebo; per-sample allocation not given. Sampling happened 63 days after the first vaccine or placebo injection. The data were produced by immunoSEQ multiplex PCR, yet TCRdb's version contains in-frame clones alone and is incomplete. The repertoire holds some 340,000 clones, with more than 70% as singletons. The sample was peripheral blood, taken in a trial of Ad26.COV2.S vaccine versus placebo. These receptors were collected from a person between 18 and 60 years old who received the Ad26.COV2.S COVID-19 vaccine or a placebo.

The chain uses TRBV9 and TRBJ1-6, with TRBD1 matching over 12 bases. Germline CDR1 reads SGDLS; CDR2 reads YYNGEE. The V gene end was trimmed by 2 bases and the J gene end by 7 bases; junction bases not matched to a gene: 7. The CDR3 is 17 residues long. The CDR3 loop is CASSVGTGGLGNSPLHF. The CDR3 DNA follows: TGTGCCAGCAGCGTTGGGACAGGGGGCTTGGGAAATTCACCCCTCCACTTT.

The V gene is TRBV11-2, the J gene TRBJ1-6, with 8 bases aligning to TRBD1. The CDR3 has 15 residues. With V trimmed by 2 bases and J by 7 bases, 4 bases remained unmatched. CDR1 and CDR2 from the germline V gene are SGHAT and FQNNGV. The CDR3 DNA sequence: TGTGCCAGCAGCTTAAGTTCAGGGGGCAATTCACCCCTCCACTTT. Amino acids: CASSLSSGGNSPLHF.

The chain joins TRBV7-2 to TRBJ1-1; the D gene is possibly TRBD1 (6 bases). Trimming removed 3 bases at V and 4 bases at J, with 12 bases between. Germline CDR1 and CDR2: SGHTA and FQGNSA. The CDR3 covers 14 residues. CDR3 in DNA: TGTGCCAGCAGCTTCAGGGGTGGGAGCACTGAAGCTTTCTTT. Translation gives CASSFRGGSTEAFF.

The chain has TRBV19 and TRBJ2-6, with TRBD1 matching over 9 bases. The germline CDR1 and CDR2 sequences are LNHDA and SQIVND (reference sequence). This CDR3 comprises 17 residues. V dropped 8 bases and J dropped 3; count of bases not matched to a gene: 11. As DNA, the CDR3 is TGTGCCAGTTCGGACAGGGGCTCCCGAGGTGGGGCCAACGTCCTGACTTTC. Translated: CASSDRGSRGGANVLTF.

This rearrangement joins TRBV7-2 to TRBJ1-2; tentatively, D is TRBD1 (6 bases). This CDR3 has 15 residues. V was shortened by 6 bases and J by 1 base, with 15 bases between the two germline ends. Germline assignment: CDR1 SGHTA and CDR2 FQGNSA. CDR3 in DNA: TGTGCCAGCAGGCAACAGGGAGTGGGTAACTATGGCTACACCTTC. This codes for CASRQQGVGNYGYTF.

The chain couples TRBV5-1 to TRBJ1-2; D unclear. The V gene's germline CDR1 is SGHRS and CDR2 YFSETQ. The germline V and J ends were trimmed by 0 bases and 6 bases, with 12 bases remaining between them. This CDR3 has 14 amino acids. The CDR3 here is CASSLGPLADGYTF. DNA for the CDR3: TGCGCCAGCAGCTTGGGACCGCTGGCTGATGGCTACACCTTC.

The chain has TRBV19 and TRBJ1-1, with 7 bases aligning to TRBD1. Germline loops: CDR1 LNHDA, CDR2 SQIVND (reference sequence). The CDR3 has 14 residues. The ends lost 3 bases at V and 1 base at J; junction bases unmatched: 2. The DNA of the CDR3 is TGTGCCAGTAGTATGACAGGGCAGAACACTGAAGCTTTCTTT. Residues: CASSMTGQNTEAFF.

In the case of this clone: The identical CDR3 is also encoded by other nucleotide sequences in the sample. The CDR3 protein is CASSLGQGAYEQYF. CDR3 nucleotides: TGCGCCAGCAGCTTGGGACAGGGTGCCTACGAGCAGTACTTC. The rearrangement joins TRBV5-1 to TRBJ2-7; 7 bases agree with TRBD1. The J segment lost 2 bases and the V segment lost 0 bases, leaving 2 bases of the junction unmatched. This CDR3 is 14 amino acids long. Germline V CDR1 and CDR2: SGHRS, YFSETQ.

This sequence joins TRBV6-5 and TRBJ2-7; the D gene could be TRBD1 or TRBD2 (5 bases each). Germline V gene lookup returns CDR1 MNHEY and CDR2 SVGAGI. V was cut by 10 bases and J by 7 bases, with 20 bases left in between. The CDR3 runs to 13 residues. The DNA of the CDR3 is TGTGCCACCAGGGAGTCCCCAGGAAGGGAGCAGTACTTC. Its protein product is CATRESPGREQYF.

The gene calls are TRBV7-2 and TRBJ1-5; TRBD1 aligns across 9 bases. The V gene's germline CDR1 is SGHTA and CDR2 FQGNSA. Losses at the gene ends were 5 bases for V and 7 bases for J; bases not matched to a gene: 6. CDR3 length: 14 residues. CDR3 protein: CASSPTGGGQPQHF. The CDR3 region has the DNA TGTGCCAGCAGCCCGACAGGGGGGGGACAGCCCCAGCATTTT.

The chain joins TRBV7-2 to TRBJ1-4, with D perhaps TRBD1 (5 bases). Germline CDR1 is SGHTA and CDR2 is FQGNSA. The germline V and J ends were trimmed by 5 bases and 8 bases, with 18 bases remaining between them. This CDR3 spans 15 amino acids. The CDR3 is CASSADWTAGEKLFF. In DNA form, the CDR3 reads TGTGCCAGCAGCGCTGACTGGACGGCAGGGGAAAAACTGTTTTTT.

The CDR3 nucleotides are TGCGCCAGCAGCTTTGGGCAGGGGGATTATGGCTACACCTTC. This encodes CASSFGQGDYGYTF. V is TRBV5-1 and J is TRBJ1-2, with 7 bases that match TRBD1. V shed 2 bases, J shed 5 bases, and the junction held 6 bases outside the gene matches. Germline CDR1 is SGHRS and CDR2 is YFSETQ. CDR3 length: 14 amino acids.

V usage is TRBV5-6 and J usage is TRBJ2-7; D perhaps matches TRBD1 (6 bases). The V gene's germline CDR1 is SGHDT and CDR2 YYEEEE. Trimming shortened V by 0 bases and J by 2 bases, and 9 bases separated the two germline ends. This CDR3 is built from 14 residues. CDR3 sequence (DNA): TGTGCCAGCAGCTTGGGGACAGTCACCTACGAGCAGTACTTC. It codes for CASSLGTVTYEQYF.

V is TRBV19 and J is TRBJ2-7, with 8 bases matching TRBD1. Germline lookup yields CDR1 LNHDA and CDR2 SQIVND (reference sequence). This CDR3 is built from 14 residues. V shed 6 bases, J shed 1 base, and the junction held 5 bases outside the gene matches. The DNA of the CDR3 is TGTGCCAGTAGGCCGACAGGGGTGTCCTACGAGCAGTACTTC. Amino acids: CASRPTGVSYEQYF.

The genes are TRBV25-1 and TRBJ2-5; D not certain. Germline V gene lookup returns CDR1 MGHDK and CDR2 SYGVNS. The CDR3 is made up of 18 amino acids. Trimming pared 1 base from V and 0 bases from J, leaving 18 bases between. The CDR3 DNA is TGTGCCAGCAGTGAATTGTCCAGTCTGACCGGTTACCAAGAGACCCAGTACTTC. This encodes CASSELSSLTGYQETQYF.

This clone was seen only once. The rearrangement joins TRBV7-9 to TRBJ1-6; 9 nucleotides match TRBD1. The V and J ends lost 8 bases and 13 bases, in that order; junction bases with no gene match: 9. The CDR3 runs 13 residues. The germline gives CDR1 SEHNR, CDR2 FQNEAQ (reference sequence). This CDR3 reads CASGRDREAPLHF. The CDR3 region has the DNA TGTGCCAGCGGACGGGACAGGGAGGCCCCCCTCCACTTT.

This chain links TRBV5-1 with TRBJ2-5; TRBD2 matches 12 bases. Losses at the gene ends were 2 bases for V and 5 bases for J; bases not matched to a gene: 7. The germline CDR1 and CDR2 sequences are SGHRS and YFSETQ. CDR3 length equals 16 residues. CDR3 residues: CASSFPRTSGAETQYF. In DNA, the CDR3 is TGCGCCAGCAGCTTCCCGAGGACTAGCGGGGCCGAGACCCAGTACTTC.

CDR3 residues: CASRRETGNKAFF. Here the CDR3 DNA reads TGTGCCAGCAGGAGAGAAACAGGGAACAAAGCTTTCTTT. The rearrangement uses TRBV2 and TRBJ1-1; D may be TRBD1 (6 bases). Germline assignment: CDR1 SNHLY and CDR2 FYNNEI. V gave up 6 bases and J gave up 9 bases, with 17 bases separating them. The CDR3 totals 13 residues.

This chain links TRBV9 with TRBJ1-6, with a tentative D call TRBD1 (6 bases). The germline CDR1 and CDR2 sequences are SGDLS and YYNGEE. The CDR3 contains 16 residues. The V end was cut by 6 bases, the J end by 10 bases, with 23 bases between. CDR3 nucleotide sequence: TGTGCCAGCACATCGAATCCGGGGGGGGCCTTGTCACCCCTCCACTTT. As protein: CASTSNPGGALSPLHF. Using reference TRBV9 and TRBJ1-6 for the parts outside the CDR3, the full variable domain is DSGVTQTPKHLITATGQRVTLRCSPRSGDLSVYWYQQSLDQGLQFLIQYYNGEERAKGNILERFSAQQFPDLHSELNLSSLELGDSALYFCASTSNPGGALSPLHFGNGTRLTVT.

The CDR3 sequence: CASSGAGQNTGELFF. For the CDR3, the DNA is TGTGCCAGCAGCGGAGCGGGACAGAACACCGGGGAGCTGTTTTTT. J is TRBJ2-2 and V is TRBV2; perhaps TRBD2 as D (7 bases). The germline V gene encodes CDR1 SNHLY and CDR2 FYNNEI. V was cut by 6 bases and J by 1 base, with 12 bases left in between. The CDR3 length is 15 residues.

About this clone itself: One base away lies a much larger clone, so this may be a sequencing read error. Other DNA sequences in the same sample also yield this CDR3. The rearrangement uses TRBV30 and TRBJ2-3; D is tentatively TRBD1 or TRBD2 (6 bases each). Germline CDR1 is GTSNPN and CDR2 is SVGIG (reference sequence). Trimming stripped 0 bases from V and 1 base from J, with 8 bases between. The CDR3 is 14 amino acids. The CDR3 DNA is TGTGCCTGGAGTGTTAGGGGGGGCACAGATACGCAGTATTTT. This translates into CAWSVRGGTDTQYF.

The chain links TRBV7-9 to TRBJ2-3; 7 bases are shared with TRBD2. J gave up 6 bases and V 5 bases, and 14 bases lay outside the gene matches. This CDR3 is built from 16 residues. Germline-derived CDR1 and CDR2 are SEHNR and FQNEAQ (reference sequence). CDR3 protein: CASSLSRLAQFDTQYF. CDR3 in DNA: TGTGCCAGCAGCCTAAGCCGACTAGCTCAATTCGATACGCAGTATTTT. The complete variable domain, with remaining parts taken from reference TRBV7-9 and TRBJ2-3, reads DTGVSQNPRHKITKRGQNVTFRCDPISEHNRLYWYRQTLGQGPEFLTYFQNEAQLEKSRLLSDRFSAERPKGSFSTLEIQRTEQGDSAMYLCASSLSRLAQFDTQYFGPGTRLTVL.

V and J are TRBV6-6 and TRBJ2-2; TRBD1 might be the D (6 bases). The CDR3 runs to 14 residues. Germline V CDR1 and CDR2: MNHNY, SVGAGI (reference sequence). V shed 6 bases and J shed 3 bases, with 11 bases lying between them. DNA for the CDR3: TGTGCCAGCAGACTGGACAGAGACACCGGGGAGCTGTTTTTT. Translating gives CASRLDRDTGELFF.

The CDR3 protein is CASSPLLGRDTQYF. In nucleotides, the CDR3 is TGTGCCAGCAGCCCCCTTCTGGGGAGGGATACGCAGTATTTT. V gene TRBV5-8 combines with J gene TRBJ2-3, with D perhaps matching TRBD2 (6 bases). This CDR3 is built from 14 residues. Germline CDR1 is SGHTS and CDR2 is YDEGEE. Trimming cost V 4 bases and J 6 bases, with 15 bases left between them.

The gene calls are TRBV7-9 and TRBJ1-2; perhaps TRBD1 as D (6 bases). Deletions cut 11 bases from V and 5 bases from J, with 21 bases between. Per the germline V gene, CDR1 is SEHNR and CDR2 is FQNEAQ (reference sequence). This CDR3 spans 14 amino acids. CDR3 protein: CAGSKGGGIYGYTF. CDR3 bases: TGTGCCGGAAGCAAAGGGGGAGGAATTTATGGCTACACCTTC.

For the CDR3, the DNA is TGTGCCAGCAGTCCTCCTGCCGGGGGGGGCACAGATACGCAGTATTTT. This gives the protein CASSPPAGGGTDTQYF. V usage is TRBV6-6 and J usage is TRBJ2-3; 8 bases line up with TRBD2. Germline CDR1 and CDR2: MNHNY and SVGAGI (reference sequence). The CDR3 covers 16 residues. V lost 5 bases to trimming and J lost 1 base; unmatched junction nucleotides: 8.

The chain uses TRBV6-5 and TRBJ1-1, with D unresolved. Per germline, CDR1 MNHEY and CDR2 SVGAGI. The CDR3 is 13 amino acids. V lost 7 bases, J lost 2 bases, and 11 bases lay in between. CDR3 protein: CASKSTVNTEAFF. The CDR3 region has the DNA TGTGCCAGCAAAAGCACGGTTAACACTGAAGCTTTCTTT.